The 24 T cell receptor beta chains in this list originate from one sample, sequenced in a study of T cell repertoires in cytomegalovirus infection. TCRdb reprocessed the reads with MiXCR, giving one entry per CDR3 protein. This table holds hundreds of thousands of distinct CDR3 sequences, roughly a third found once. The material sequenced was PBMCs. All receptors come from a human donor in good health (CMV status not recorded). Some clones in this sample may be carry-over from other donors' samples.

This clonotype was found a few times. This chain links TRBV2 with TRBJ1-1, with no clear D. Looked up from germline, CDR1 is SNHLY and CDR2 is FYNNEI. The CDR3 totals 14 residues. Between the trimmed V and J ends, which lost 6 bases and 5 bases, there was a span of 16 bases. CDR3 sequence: CASSATTSRTEAFF. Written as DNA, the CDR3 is TGTGCCAGCAGCGCAACGACTTCGAGGACTGAAGCTTTCTTT.

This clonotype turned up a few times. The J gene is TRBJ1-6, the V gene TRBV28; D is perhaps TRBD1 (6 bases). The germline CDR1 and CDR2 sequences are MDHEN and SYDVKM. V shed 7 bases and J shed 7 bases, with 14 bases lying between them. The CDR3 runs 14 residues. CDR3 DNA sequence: TGTGCCAGCACCTCTACAGGGATGAATTCACCCCTCCACTTT. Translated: CASTSTGMNSPLHF.

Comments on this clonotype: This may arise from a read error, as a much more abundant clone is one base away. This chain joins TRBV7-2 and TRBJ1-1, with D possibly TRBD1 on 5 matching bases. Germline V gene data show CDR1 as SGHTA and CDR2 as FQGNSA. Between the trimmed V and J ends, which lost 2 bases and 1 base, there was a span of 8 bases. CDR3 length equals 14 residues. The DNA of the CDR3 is TGTGCCAGCAGCTTACAGGGAAAGAACACTGAAGCTTTCTTT. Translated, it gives CASSLQGKNTEAFF.

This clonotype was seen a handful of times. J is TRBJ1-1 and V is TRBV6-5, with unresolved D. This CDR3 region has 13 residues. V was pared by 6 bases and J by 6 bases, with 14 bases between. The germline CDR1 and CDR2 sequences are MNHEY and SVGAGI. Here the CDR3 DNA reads TGTGCCAGCAGCCGCTGGACCGCTGCTGAAGCTTTCTTT. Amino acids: CASSRWTAAEAFF.

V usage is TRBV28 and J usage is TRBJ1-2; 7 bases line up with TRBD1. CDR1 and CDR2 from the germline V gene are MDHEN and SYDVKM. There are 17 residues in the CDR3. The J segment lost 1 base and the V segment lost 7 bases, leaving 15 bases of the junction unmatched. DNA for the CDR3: TGTGCCAGCACCTTCCCCCAGGGGGGGCGGCGTAACTATGGCTACACCTTC. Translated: CASTFPQGGRRNYGYTF.

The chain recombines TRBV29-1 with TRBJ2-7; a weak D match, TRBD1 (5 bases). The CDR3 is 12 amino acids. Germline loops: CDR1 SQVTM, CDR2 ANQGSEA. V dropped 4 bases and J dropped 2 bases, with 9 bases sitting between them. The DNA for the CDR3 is TGCAGCGTTGGGGGCATCCCCTACGAGCAGTACTTC. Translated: CSVGGIPYEQYF.

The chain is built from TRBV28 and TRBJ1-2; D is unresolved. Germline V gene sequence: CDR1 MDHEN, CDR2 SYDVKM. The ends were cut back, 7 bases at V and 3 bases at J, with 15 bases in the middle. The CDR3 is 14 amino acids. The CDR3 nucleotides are TGTGCCAGCAATGTCGGACCTAGGGACTATGGCTACACCTTC. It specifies CASNVGPRDYGYTF.

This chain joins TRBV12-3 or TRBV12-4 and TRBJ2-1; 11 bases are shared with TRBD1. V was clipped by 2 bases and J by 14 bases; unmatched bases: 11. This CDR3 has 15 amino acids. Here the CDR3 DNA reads TGTGCCAGCAGTTTATCCGGGACAGGGGGTCCAAGGGAGTTCTTC. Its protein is CASSLSGTGGPREFF.

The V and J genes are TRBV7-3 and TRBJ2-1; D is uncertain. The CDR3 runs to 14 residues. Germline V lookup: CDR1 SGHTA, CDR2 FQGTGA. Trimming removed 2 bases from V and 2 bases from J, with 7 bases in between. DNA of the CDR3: TGTGCCAGCAGCTTAGCTAGGGCCTACAATGAGCAGTTCTTC. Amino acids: CASSLARAYNEQFF.

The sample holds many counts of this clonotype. Here the CDR3 reads CASSPGQGGNEKLFF. In nucleotides, the CDR3 is TGTGCCAGCAGTCCCGGACAGGGGGGTAATGAAAAACTGTTTTTT. This sequence joins TRBV7-2 and TRBJ1-4; 10 positions match TRBD1. The V gene's germline CDR1 is SGHTA and CDR2 FQGNSA. With 6 bases clipped from V and 4 bases from J, the junction kept 5 bases outside the gene matches. The CDR3 totals 15 residues.

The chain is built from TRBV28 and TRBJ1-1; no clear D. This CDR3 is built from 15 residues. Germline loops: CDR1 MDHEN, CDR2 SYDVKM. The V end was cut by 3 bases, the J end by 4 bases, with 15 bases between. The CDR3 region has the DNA TGTGCCAGCAGTTTCGTGAGGGAGATCGGCACTGAAGCTTTCTTT. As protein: CASSFVREIGTEAFF.

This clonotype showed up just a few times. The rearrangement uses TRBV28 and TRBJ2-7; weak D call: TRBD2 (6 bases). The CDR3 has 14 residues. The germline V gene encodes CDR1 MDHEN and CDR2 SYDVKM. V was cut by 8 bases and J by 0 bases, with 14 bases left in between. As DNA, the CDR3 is TGTGCCAGCCTGCCCACGGAGGGCTCCTACGAGCAGTACTTC. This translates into CASLPTEGSYEQYF.

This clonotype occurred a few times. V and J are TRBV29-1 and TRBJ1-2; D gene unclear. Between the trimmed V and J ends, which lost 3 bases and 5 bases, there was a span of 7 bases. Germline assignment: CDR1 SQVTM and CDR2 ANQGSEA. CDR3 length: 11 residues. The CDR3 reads CSVDEGYGYTF. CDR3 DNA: TGCAGCGTTGATGAAGGGTATGGCTACACCTTC.

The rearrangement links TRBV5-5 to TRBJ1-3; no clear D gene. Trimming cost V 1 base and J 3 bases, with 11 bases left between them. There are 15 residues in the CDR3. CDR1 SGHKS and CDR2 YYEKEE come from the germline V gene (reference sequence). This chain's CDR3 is CASSLSTLLGNTIYF. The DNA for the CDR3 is TGTGCCAGCAGCTTGAGCACCCTGCTTGGAAACACCATATATTTT.

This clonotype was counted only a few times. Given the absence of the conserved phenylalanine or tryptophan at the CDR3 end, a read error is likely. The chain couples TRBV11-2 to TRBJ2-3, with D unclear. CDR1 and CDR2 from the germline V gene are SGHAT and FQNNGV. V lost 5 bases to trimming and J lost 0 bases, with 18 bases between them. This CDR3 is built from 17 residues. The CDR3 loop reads CASSPRWAGASTDTQYS. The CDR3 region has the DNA TGTGCCAGCAGCCCCCGGTGGGCTGGCGCTAGCACAGATACGCAGTATTCT.

CDR3 sequence reads: CASSLKGQGSPQHF. CDR3 coding DNA: TGTGCCAGCAGCTTAAAGGGACAGGGCTCGCCCCAGCATTTT. The genes are TRBV7-2 and TRBJ1-5; 9 nucleotides line up with TRBD1. This CDR3 region has 14 residues. Germline values: CDR1 SGHTA, CDR2 FQGNSA. Trimming took 2 bases from V and 9 from J; bases not matched to a gene: 5.

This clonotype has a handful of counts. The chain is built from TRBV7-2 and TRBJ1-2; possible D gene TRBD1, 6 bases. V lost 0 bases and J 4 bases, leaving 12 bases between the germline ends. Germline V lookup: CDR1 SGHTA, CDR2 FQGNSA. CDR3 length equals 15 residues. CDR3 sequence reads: CASSLAKGQVYGYTF. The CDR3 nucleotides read TGTGCCAGCAGCTTAGCGAAGGGACAAGTCTATGGCTACACCTTC.

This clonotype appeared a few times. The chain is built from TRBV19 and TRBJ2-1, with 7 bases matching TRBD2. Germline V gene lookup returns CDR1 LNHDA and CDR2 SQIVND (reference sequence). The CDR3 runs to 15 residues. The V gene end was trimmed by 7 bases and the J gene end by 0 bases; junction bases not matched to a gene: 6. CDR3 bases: TGTGCCAGTACCATCAGCGGGGTCTCCTACAATGAGCAGTTCTTC. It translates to CASTISGVSYNEQFF.

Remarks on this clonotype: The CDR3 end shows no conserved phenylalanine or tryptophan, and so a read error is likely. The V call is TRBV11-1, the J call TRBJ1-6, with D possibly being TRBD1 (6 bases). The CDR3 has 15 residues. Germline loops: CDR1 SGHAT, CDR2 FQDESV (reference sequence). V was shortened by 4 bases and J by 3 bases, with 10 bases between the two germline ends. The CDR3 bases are TGTGCCAGCAGCTCGGACAGAAACTATAATTCACCCCTCCACTTG. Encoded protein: CASSSDRNYNSPLHL.

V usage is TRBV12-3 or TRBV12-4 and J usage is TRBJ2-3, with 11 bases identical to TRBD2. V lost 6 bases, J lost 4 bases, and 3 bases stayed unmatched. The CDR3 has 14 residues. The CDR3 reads CASRSSGRADTQYF. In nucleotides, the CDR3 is TGTGCCAGCAGAAGTAGCGGGAGGGCAGATACGCAGTATTTT.

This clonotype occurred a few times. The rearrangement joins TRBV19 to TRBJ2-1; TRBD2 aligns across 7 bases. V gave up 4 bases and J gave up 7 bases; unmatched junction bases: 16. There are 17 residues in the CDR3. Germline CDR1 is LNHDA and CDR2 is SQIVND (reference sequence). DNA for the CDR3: TGTGCCAGTAGTAAGCCCGCTTGGGCGGGAGCTGCAAATGAGCAGTTCTTC. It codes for CASSKPAWAGAANEQFF. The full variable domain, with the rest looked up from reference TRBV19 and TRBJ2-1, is DGGITQSPKYLFRKEGQNVTLSCEQNLNHDAMYWYRQDPGQGLRLIYYSQIVNDFQKGDIAEGYSVSREKKESFPLTVTSAQKNPTAFYLCASSKPAWAGAANEQFFGPGTRLTVL.

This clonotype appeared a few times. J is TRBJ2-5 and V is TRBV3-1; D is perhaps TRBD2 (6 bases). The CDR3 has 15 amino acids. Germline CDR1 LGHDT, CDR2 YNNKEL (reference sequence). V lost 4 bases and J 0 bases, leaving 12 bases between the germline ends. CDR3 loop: CASSRRSGHQETQYF. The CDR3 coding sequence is TGTGCCAGCAGCCGCCGTAGCGGACACCAAGAGACCCAGTACTTC.

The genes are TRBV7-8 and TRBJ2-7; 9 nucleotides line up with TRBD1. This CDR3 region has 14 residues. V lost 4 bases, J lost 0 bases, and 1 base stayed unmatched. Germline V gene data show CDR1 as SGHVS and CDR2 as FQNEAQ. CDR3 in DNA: TGTGCCAGCAGCTGGGACAGGGCCTCCTACGAGCAGTACTTC. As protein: CASSWDRASYEQYF.

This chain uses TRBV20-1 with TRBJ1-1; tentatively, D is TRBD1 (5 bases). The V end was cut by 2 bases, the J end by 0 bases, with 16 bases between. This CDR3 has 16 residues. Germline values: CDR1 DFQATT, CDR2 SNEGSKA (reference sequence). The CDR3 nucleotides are TGCAGTGCTAGAATGAGGGGTCGATTAATGAACACTGAAGCTTTCTTT. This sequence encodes CSARMRGRLMNTEAFF.